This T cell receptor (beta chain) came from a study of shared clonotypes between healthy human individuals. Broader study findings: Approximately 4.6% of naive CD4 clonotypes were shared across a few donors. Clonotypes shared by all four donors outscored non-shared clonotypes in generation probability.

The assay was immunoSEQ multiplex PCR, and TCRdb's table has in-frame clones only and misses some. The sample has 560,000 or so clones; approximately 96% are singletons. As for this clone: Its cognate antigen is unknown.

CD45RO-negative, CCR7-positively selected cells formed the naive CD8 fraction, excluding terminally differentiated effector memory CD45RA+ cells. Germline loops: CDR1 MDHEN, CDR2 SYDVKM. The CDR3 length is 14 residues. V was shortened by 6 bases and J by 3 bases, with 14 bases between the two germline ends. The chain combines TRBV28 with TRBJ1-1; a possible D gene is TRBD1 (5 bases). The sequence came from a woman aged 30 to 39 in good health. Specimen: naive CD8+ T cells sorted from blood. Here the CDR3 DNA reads TGTGCCAGCAGCCCGGTGGGGGGGGACACTGAAGCTTTCTTT. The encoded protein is CASSPVGGDTEAFF. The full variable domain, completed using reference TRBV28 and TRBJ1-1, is DVKVTQSSRYLVKRTGEKVFLECVQDMDHENMFWYRQDPGLGLRLIYFSYDVKMKEKGDIPEGYSVSREKKERFSLILESASTNQTSMYLCASSPVGGDTEAFFGQGTRLTVV.